This TCR beta chain was identified during a study of OX40 agonist ivuxolimab in advanced cancers. Overall study context: Patients enrolled in dose escalation were diagnosed with hepatocellular carcinoma, melanoma, renal cell or head and neck cancer.

Deletions cut 6 bases from V and 3 bases from J, with 5 bases between. In germline, CDR1 is MDHEN, CDR2 SYDVKM. The CDR3 covers 12 residues. Assay: immunoSEQ multiplex PCR; the TCRdb copy retains only in-frame clones and omits some. The table has roughly 16,000 clones, around 80% seen once; the top ten hold 41%. This TCR came from an adult with an advanced solid tumor such as melanoma, head and neck, liver or kidney cancer. The starting material was CD4+ or CD8+ T cells sorted from blood, obtained in a trial of the OX40 agonist ivuxolimab. This chain joins TRBV28 and TRBJ2-2; D remains unclear. The CDR3 sequence: CASRSYTGELFF. As DNA, the CDR3 is TGTGCCAGCAGGTCCTACACCGGGGAGCTGTTTTTT.